This TCR beta chain comes out of a study of blood T cell repertoires in COVID-19. The overall study: Nucleic acid was either cDNA or gDNA, and it came from T cells, B-cell-depleted T cells, or PBMCs.

Germline V gene sequence: CDR1 SGHRS, CDR2 YFSETQ. V lost 0 bases and J lost 5, with 14 bases in between. The length of the CDR3 is 15 residues. Repertoires were generated with immunoSEQ multiplex PCR, while TCRdb's copy carries only in-frame clones and drops some. Among tens of thousands of clones listed, around four fifths were seen once. The sequenced sample consisted of peripheral blood. This sequence originates from a human donor in a cohort sampled during active COVID-19. J is TRBJ2-5 and V is TRBV5-1; D perhaps matches TRBD1 (5 bases). CDR3 protein: CASSLAAGPRETQYF. In DNA, the CDR3 is TGCGCCAGCAGCTTGGCAGCAGGGCCGAGGGAGACCCAGTACTTC.